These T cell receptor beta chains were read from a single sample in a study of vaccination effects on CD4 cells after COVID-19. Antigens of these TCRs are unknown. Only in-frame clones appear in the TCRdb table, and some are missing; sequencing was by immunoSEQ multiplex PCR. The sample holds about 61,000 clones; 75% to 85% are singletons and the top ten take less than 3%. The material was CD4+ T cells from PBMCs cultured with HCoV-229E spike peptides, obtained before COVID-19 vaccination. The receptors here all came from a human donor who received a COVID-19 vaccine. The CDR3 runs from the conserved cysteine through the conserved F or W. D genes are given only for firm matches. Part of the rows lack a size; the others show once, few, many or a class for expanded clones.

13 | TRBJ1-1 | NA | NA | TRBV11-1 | CASSRTVNTEAFF | TGTGCCAGCAGCCGTACAGTGAACACTGAAGCTTTCTTT
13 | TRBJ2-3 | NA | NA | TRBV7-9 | CASTGAITDTQYF | TGTGCCAGCACAGGGGCGATCACAGATACGCAGTATTTT
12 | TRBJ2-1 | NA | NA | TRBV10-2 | CASTLGRGEQFF | TGCGCCAGCACCCTTGGTCGAGGCGAGCAGTTCTTC
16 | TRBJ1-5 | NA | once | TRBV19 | CASSIGEGPVAQPQHF | TGTGCCAGTAGTATAGGAGAGGGACCGGTCGCTCAGCCCCAGCATTTT
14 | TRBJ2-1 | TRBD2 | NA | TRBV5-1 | CASRGLAEGNEQFF | TGCGCCAGCAGGGGACTAGCGGAGGGGAATGAGCAGTTCTTC
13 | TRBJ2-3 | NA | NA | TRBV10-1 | CASSENLSRGQYF | TGCGCCAGCAGTGAGAACCTATCGAGAGGGCAGTATTTT
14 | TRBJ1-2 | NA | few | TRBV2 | CASKPTGMHYGYTF | TGTGCCAGCAAACCAACAGGGATGCACTATGGCTACACCTTC
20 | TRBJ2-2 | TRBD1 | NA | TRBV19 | CASSLLSGQGKHGGTGELFF | TGTGCCAGTAGTCTCCTCTCGGGACAGGGGAAGCACGGAGGCACCGGGGAGCTGTTTTTT
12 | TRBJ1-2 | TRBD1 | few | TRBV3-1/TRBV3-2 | CASSRGTDGYTF | TGTGCCAGCAGCCGTGGGACAGATGGCTACACCTTC
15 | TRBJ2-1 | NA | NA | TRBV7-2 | CASSLAGVDYNEQFF | TGTGCCAGCAGCTTAGCGGGGGTGGACTACAATGAGCAGTTCTTC
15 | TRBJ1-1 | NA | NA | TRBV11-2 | CASSPGKLGDTEAFF | TGTGCCAGCAGCCCAGGGAAACTAGGAGACACTGAAGCTTTCTTT
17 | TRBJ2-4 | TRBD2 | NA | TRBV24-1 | CATIPSGLEVSKNIQYF | TGTGCCACCATCCCTAGCGGCCTGGAAGTATCCAAAAACATTCAGTACTTC
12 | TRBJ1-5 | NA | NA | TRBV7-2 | CASSLADQPQHF | TGTGCCAGCAGCTTAGCGGATCAGCCCCAGCATTTT
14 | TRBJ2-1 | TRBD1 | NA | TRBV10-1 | CASSLGQVSNEQFF | TGCGCCAGCAGTCTAGGACAGGTTTCGAATGAGCAGTTCTTC
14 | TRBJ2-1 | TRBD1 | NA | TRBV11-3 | CASSFGTGYNEQFF | TGTGCCAGCAGCTTCGGGACAGGGTACAATGAGCAGTTCTTC
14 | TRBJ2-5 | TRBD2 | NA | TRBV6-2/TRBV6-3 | CASSPGLVRGTQYF | TGTGCCAGCAGTCCCGGACTAGTACGGGGGACCCAGTACTTC
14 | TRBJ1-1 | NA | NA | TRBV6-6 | CASSYIGQITEAFF | TGTGCCAGCAGTTACATTGGACAGATCACTGAAGCTTTCTTT
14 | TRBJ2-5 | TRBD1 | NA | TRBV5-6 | CASSSWDREETQYF | TGTGCCAGCAGCTCCTGGGACAGGGAAGAGACCCAGTACTTC
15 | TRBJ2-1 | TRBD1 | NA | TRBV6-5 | CASSYSWTGNNEQFF | TGTGCCAGCAGTTACAGCTGGACAGGGAATAATGAGCAGTTCTTC
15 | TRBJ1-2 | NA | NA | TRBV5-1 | CASSLLSGTSYGYTF | TGCGCCAGCAGCTTGTTGTCAGGGACGAGCTATGGCTACACCTTC
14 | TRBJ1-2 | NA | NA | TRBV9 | CASSVGTAPGGYTF | TGTGCCAGCAGCGTCGGGACGGCCCCTGGTGGCTACACCTTC
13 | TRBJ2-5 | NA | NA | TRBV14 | CASSQGGAETQYF | TGTGCCAGCAGCCAAGGAGGGGCCGAGACCCAGTACTTC
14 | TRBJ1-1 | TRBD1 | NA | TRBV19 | CASLPGTGPTEAFF | TGTGCCAGTCTTCCCGGGACAGGGCCCACTGAAGCTTTCTTT
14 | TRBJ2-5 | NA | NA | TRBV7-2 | CASRPGRAQETQYF | TGTGCCAGCAGACCCGGACGTGCTCAAGAGACCCAGTACTTC
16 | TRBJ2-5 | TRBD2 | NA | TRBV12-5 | CASGLGQLAVQETQYF | TGTGCTAGTGGTTTGGGACAACTAGCGGTTCAAGAGACCCAGTACTTC
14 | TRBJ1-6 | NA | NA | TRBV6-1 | CASSEQGNNSPLHF | TGTGCCAGCAGTGAGCAGGGAAATAATTCACCCCTCCACTTT
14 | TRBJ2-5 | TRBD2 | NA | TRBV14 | CASSVASGALTQYF | TGTGCCAGCAGCGTGGCTAGCGGGGCCTTAACCCAGTACTTC
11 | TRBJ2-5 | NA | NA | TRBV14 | CASSQAETQYF | TGTGCCAGCAGCCAAGCAGAGACCCAGTACTTC
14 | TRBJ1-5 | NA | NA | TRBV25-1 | CASSGDGRVQPQHF | TGTGCCAGCAGTGGGGACGGGAGGGTACAGCCCCAGCATTTT
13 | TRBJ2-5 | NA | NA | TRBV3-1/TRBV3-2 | CASSPGGQETQYF | TGTGCCAGCAGTCCAGGAGGCCAAGAGACCCAGTACTTC
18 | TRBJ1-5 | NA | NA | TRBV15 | CATSGPDTGGHSNQPQHF | TGTGCCACCAGCGGTCCGGATACTGGGGGGCATAGTAATCAGCCCCAGCATTTT
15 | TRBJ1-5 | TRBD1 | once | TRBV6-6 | CASSSNRQGWEPQHF | TGTGCCAGCAGCTCTAACCGACAGGGTTGGGAGCCCCAGCATTTT
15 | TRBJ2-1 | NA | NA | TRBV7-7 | CASSFDQSSYNEQFF | TGTGCCAGCAGCTTCGACCAGAGCTCCTACAATGAGCAGTTCTTC
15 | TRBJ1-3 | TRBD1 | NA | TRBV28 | CASSPTGWAGNTIYF | TGTGCCAGCAGTCCGACAGGGTGGGCCGGAAACACCATATATTTT
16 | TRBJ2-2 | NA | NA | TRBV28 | CASSVPFPGRTGELFF | TGTGCCAGCAGTGTACCTTTCCCGGGACGGACCGGGGAGCTGTTTTTT
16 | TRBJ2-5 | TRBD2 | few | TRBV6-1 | CASSEPGLAKGETQYF | TGTGCCAGCAGTGAACCGGGACTAGCAAAAGGAGAGACCCAGTACTTC
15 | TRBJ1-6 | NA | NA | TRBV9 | CASSVETDYNSPLHF | TGTGCCAGCAGCGTAGAGACTGATTATAATTCACCCCTCCACTTT
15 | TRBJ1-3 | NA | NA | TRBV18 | CASSPTGHFGNTIYF | TGTGCCAGCTCACCAACTGGACACTTTGGAAACACCATATATTTT
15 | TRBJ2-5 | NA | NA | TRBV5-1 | CASSRPDGEQETQYF | TGCGCCAGCAGCCGCCCCGACGGAGAACAAGAGACCCAGTACTTC
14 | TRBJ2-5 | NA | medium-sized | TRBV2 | CASRRGTSQETQYF | TGTGCCAGCAGAAGAGGGACATCGCAAGAGACCCAGTACTTC
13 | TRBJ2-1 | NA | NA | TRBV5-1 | CASSEPGGNEQFF | TGCGCCAGCAGCGAACCAGGGGGGAATGAGCAGTTCTTC
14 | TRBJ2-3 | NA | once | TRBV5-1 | CASSLQGLRDTQYF | TGCGCCAGCAGCTTGCAGGGCTTAAGAGATACGCAGTATTTT
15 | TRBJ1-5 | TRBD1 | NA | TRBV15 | CATSRTQGAYQPQHF | TGTGCCACCAGCAGAACGCAGGGGGCTTACCAGCCCCAGCATTTT
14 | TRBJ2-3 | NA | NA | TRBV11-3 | CASSLSGFTDTQYF | TGTGCCAGCAGCTTATCCGGATTCACAGATACGCAGTATTTT
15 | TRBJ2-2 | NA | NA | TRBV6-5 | CASSYSWENTGELFF | TGTGCCAGCAGTTACTCGTGGGAGAACACCGGGGAGCTGTTTTTT
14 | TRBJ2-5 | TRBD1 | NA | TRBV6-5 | CASRKQGAVETQYF | TGTGCCAGCAGGAAACAGGGGGCTGTGGAGACCCAGTACTTC
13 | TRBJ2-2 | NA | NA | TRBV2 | CASSELVHGELFF | TGTGCCAGCAGTGAACTAGTACACGGGGAGCTGTTTTTT
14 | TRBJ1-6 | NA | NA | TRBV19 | CASRSAVYNSPLHF | TGTGCCAGTAGGTCGGCAGTCTATAATTCACCCCTCCACTTT
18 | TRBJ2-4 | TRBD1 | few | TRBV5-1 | CASSLVPTGQGGQNIQYF | TGCGCCAGCAGCTTGGTACCTACGGGACAGGGAGGACAAAACATTCAGTACTTC
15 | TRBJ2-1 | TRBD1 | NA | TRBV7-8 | CASSSRDRGSQEQFF | TGTGCCAGCAGCTCCCGGGACAGGGGGTCTCAGGAGCAGTTCTTC